A selection of T cell receptor beta chains follows, all from one sample in a study of T cell responses to AZD1222 COVID-19 vaccine. The table came from immunoSEQ multiplex PCR; TCRdb's copy has only in-frame clones and leaves some out. The sample totals about 140,000 clones. The sequenced sample was peripheral blood. These receptors all stem from an adult in good health. The CDR3 runs from the conserved cysteine through the conserved F or W. Each record gives: clone size, D gene, V gene, J gene, CDR3 DNA, CDR3 protein. D genes are given only for firm matches. The size field is filled for only some rows; it gives once, few, many or a size class.

.,.,TRBV30,TRBJ2-7,TGTGCCTGGACCCGCGGCGGGTTGGGCTCCTACGAGCAGTACTTC,CAWTRGGLGSYEQYF
.,.,TRBV5-1,TRBJ1-2,TGCGCCAGCAGCTCGGGCAACTATGGCTACACCTTC,CASSSGNYGYTF
.,.,TRBV18,TRBJ1-1,TGTGCCAGCACGAGGCTTGAAGAGTATGAAGCTTTCTTT,CASTRLEEYEAFF
.,TRBD1,TRBV30,TRBJ1-2,TGTGCCTGGACCAGAACAGGGGGCACCTATGGCTACACCTTC,CAWTRTGGTYGYTF
.,TRBD1,TRBV19,TRBJ2-3,TGTGCCAGTAGTAGCCAGGGGGCGGCAGATACGCAGTATTTT,CASSSQGAADTQYF
.,TRBD2,TRBV27,TRBJ2-7,TGTGCCAGCAGTTCGACTAGCGGGTGGGCTGGGGAGCAGTACTTC,CASSSTSGWAGEQYF
.,.,TRBV5-6,TRBJ2-3,TGTGCCAGCAGCTTGGCTTGGGGGTCAGATACGCAGTATTTT,CASSLAWGSDTQYF
.,TRBD1,TRBV28,TRBJ1-3,TGTGCCAGCAGTCCCACGGACAGGGATGGAAACACCATATATTTT,CASSPTDRDGNTIYF
.,TRBD1,TRBV6-5,TRBJ2-7,TGTGCCAGCAGTTACTCGTCAGGGGGTCCCTACGAGCAGTACTTC,CASSYSSGGPYEQYF
.,.,TRBV19,TRBJ1-1,TGTGCCAGTAGCATCGGGGCGGGGGAAGGCTGGAACACTGAAGCTTTCTTT,CASSIGAGEGWNTEAFF
.,.,TRBV6-5,TRBJ1-3,TGTGCCAGCAGTTACTCGACCGCCTCTGGAAACACCATATATTTT,CASSYSTASGNTIYF
.,TRBD2,TRBV6-2/TRBV6-3,TRBJ2-4,TGTGCCAGCAGCGGACTAGCGGGGGGCAACCACAAAAACATTCAGTACTTC,CASSGLAGGNHKNIQYF
.,.,TRBV28,TRBJ1-5,TGTGCCAGCAGTTTTCAGGTGGGGAATCAGCCCCAGCATTTT,CASSFQVGNQPQHF
.,TRBD1,TRBV11-3,TRBJ2-1,TGTGCCAGCAGTCGACCGGGACAGGGGGGTAATGAGCAGTTCTTC,CASSRPGQGGNEQFF
.,.,TRBV29-1,TRBJ1-3,TGCAGCGTTGAAGACAGTGGAAACACCATATATTTT,CSVEDSGNTIYF
.,.,TRBV16,TRBJ1-1,TGTGCCAGCAGCCGAAGGGACCCGAACACTGAAGCTTTCTTT,CASSRRDPNTEAFF
.,TRBD1,TRBV18,TRBJ2-5,TGTGCCAGCTCACCTGGACAGGGGGCCGAGACCCAGTACTTC,CASSPGQGAETQYF
.,TRBD1,TRBV4-2,TRBJ1-2,TGTGCCAGCACACAACAGGGGGCGCTCAGCTATGGCTACACCTTC,CASTQQGALSYGYTF
.,.,TRBV18,TRBJ2-2,TGTGCCAGCTCACCGGCAGCAACAACGAACACCGGGGAGCTGTTTTTT,CASSPAATTNTGELFF
.,TRBD2,TRBV6-5,TRBJ2-7,TGTGCCAGCAGTTACTCGGCGCGGGGGGGCTCCTACGAGCAGTACTTC,CASSYSARGGSYEQYF
.,.,TRBV11-2,TRBJ2-3,TGTGCCAGCAGCTTAGGCCAGGGTGCTTTGGATACGCAGTATTTT,CASSLGQGALDTQYF
.,.,TRBV4-3,TRBJ1-4,TGCGCCAGCAGCCAACAGGGCCTTAATGAAAAACTGTTTTTT,CASSQQGLNEKLFF
medium-sized,.,TRBV7-9,TRBJ1-1,TGTGCCAGCAGCCAAAATGGGCCTGAAGCTTTCTTT,CASSQNGPEAFF
.,.,TRBV2,TRBJ2-3,TGTGCCAGCAGCGCCTGGGGTGGGCAGGGGTGGAGAGATACGCAGTATTTT,CASSAWGGQGWRDTQYF
.,.,TRBV29-1,TRBJ2-2,TGCAGCGTTGAGATCTACACCGGGGAGCTGTTTTTT,CSVEIYTGELFF
.,TRBD1,TRBV13,TRBJ1-1,TGTGCCACCGTGACAGGGGCTCTGAACACTGAAGCTTTCTTT,CATVTGALNTEAFF
.,.,TRBV5-1,TRBJ2-5,TGCGCCAGCAGGAACGAAGAGACCCAGTACTTC,CASRNEETQYF
.,TRBD1,TRBV7-2,TRBJ1-5,TGTGCCAGCAGCCCGGGAGGGACAGGCCTTAATCAGCCCCAGCATTTT,CASSPGGTGLNQPQHF
.,.,TRBV7-3,TRBJ2-7,TGTGCCAGCAGCCCGGGACGGACATCCTACGAGCAGTACTTC,CASSPGRTSYEQYF